A selection of T cell receptor beta chains follows, all from one sample in a study of blood T cell repertoires in COVID-19. Assay: immunoSEQ multiplex PCR; the TCRdb copy retains only in-frame clones and omits some. Altogether 70,000 to 95,000 clones are present, 80% to 90% being singletons, with the ten largest covering under 6.5%. Source material: peripheral blood. Receptor source: a man aged 50-60 years with active COVID-19. The CDR3 runs from the conserved cysteine through the conserved F or W. The D gene is left open where the match is weak. A clone size is listed for some rows: how often the clone was seen (once, few, many), or a class if it is expanded.

size,D,length,V,J,CDR3,DNA
-,TRBD2,15,TRBV6-5,TRBJ2-3,CASRVAGGFTDTQYF,TGTGCCAGCAGAGTAGCGGGAGGCTTCACAGATACGCAGTATTTT
-,-,15,TRBV28,TRBJ1-5,CASSLLSGIGQPQHF,TGTGCCAGCAGTTTATTGTCAGGGATCGGACAGCCCCAGCATTTT
-,-,14,TRBV5-1,TRBJ1-3,CASSFGTFGNTIYF,TGCGCCAGCAGCTTCGGGACTTTTGGAAACACCATATATTTT
-,TRBD2,18,TRBV19,TRBJ2-1,CASSINRGGTAHYNEQFF,TGTGCCAGTAGTATAAATAGGGGAGGGACTGCACACTACAATGAGCAGTTCTTC
-,-,16,TRBV5-4,TRBJ2-1,CASGQGVTRNNNEQFF,TGTGCCAGCGGACAAGGGGTGACCCGGAATAACAATGAGCAGTTCTTC
few,-,11,TRBV30,TRBJ2-5,CAWRLAQTQYF,TGTGCCTGGAGATTGGCCCAGACCCAGTACTTC
-,-,16,TRBV4-2,TRBJ1-5,CASSQDRTSSTQPQHF,TGTGCCAGCAGCCAAGATCGGACTTCGTCCACGCAGCCCCAGCATTTT
-,TRBD2,17,TRBV7-2,TRBJ2-7,CASSFLDIAGGFHEQYF,TGTGCCAGCAGCTTCCTAGATATAGCGGGAGGATTCCACGAGCAGTACTTC
-,TRBD1,13,TRBV11-2,TRBJ2-7,CASSFDRGYEQYF,TGTGCCAGCAGCTTTGACAGGGGCTACGAGCAGTACTTC
-,-,11,TRBV20-1,TRBJ2-5,CSARRGETQYF,TGCAGTGCCCGGCGGGGAGAGACCCAGTACTTC
-,-,14,TRBV28,TRBJ1-5,CATPPRDTNQPQHF,TGTGCCACCCCCCCCAGGGATACCAATCAGCCCCAGCATTTT
-,TRBD1,15,TRBV28,TRBJ2-1,CASSLLRTGGWEQFF,TGTGCCAGCAGTTTATTAAGGACAGGGGGCTGGGAGCAGTTCTTC
once,TRBD1,16,TRBV7-2,TRBJ2-1,CASSLVGTGGLNEQFF,TGTGCCAGCAGCTTAGTTGGGACAGGGGGTTTGAATGAGCAGTTCTTC
medium-sized,-,15,TRBV7-2,TRBJ2-1,CASSFGGGNYNEQFF,TGTGCCAGCAGCTTCGGTGGAGGCAACTACAATGAGCAGTTCTTC
-,TRBD2,16,TRBV27,TRBJ2-7,CASRTSGRDSSYEQYF,TGTGCCAGCAGAACTAGCGGGAGGGATTCCTCCTACGAGCAGTACTTC
-,-,14,TRBV7-3,TRBJ2-7,CASSTTPGQAEQYF,TGTGCCAGCAGCACGACCCCCGGACAAGCCGAGCAGTACTTC
-,-,13,TRBV25-1,TRBJ2-4,CASSETLGGIQYF,TGTGCCAGCAGTGAAACGCTAGGGGGTATTCAGTACTTC
once,TRBD2,14,TRBV5-1,TRBJ2-7,CASSLASGRYEQYF,TGCGCCAGCAGCTTGGCTAGCGGGAGATACGAGCAGTACTTC
-,TRBD2,17,TRBV19,TRBJ2-7,CASSGIFGAGEAYEQYF,TGTGCCAGTAGTGGTATCTTCGGGGCGGGGGAGGCCTACGAGCAGTACTTC
once,TRBD1,16,TRBV9,TRBJ1-3,CASSGGRTGAGNTIYF,TGTGCCAGCAGCGGTGGCCGGACAGGAGCTGGAAACACCATATATTTT
-,-,15,TRBV11-1,TRBJ2-7,CASSPSSDSYYEQYF,TGTGCCAGCAGCCCGTCCTCGGACAGCTACTACGAGCAGTACTTC
-,-,15,TRBV9,TRBJ2-1,CASSVDVPAGNEQFF,TGTGCCAGCAGCGTAGATGTACCAGCAGGGAATGAGCAGTTCTTC
-,TRBD1,15,TRBV5-1,TRBJ1-2,CASSSGTGSSYGYTF,TGCGCCAGCAGCTCAGGGACAGGGTCGAGCTATGGCTACACCTTC
-,-,15,TRBV19,TRBJ1-5,CASSIWTALNQPQHF,TGTGCCAGTAGTATTTGGACAGCTCTTAATCAGCCCCAGCATTTT
-,-,16,TRBV7-3,TRBJ2-2,CASSHLRDIGTGELFF,TGTGCCAGCAGCCATCTTAGGGACATCGGAACCGGGGAGCTGTTTTTT
once,TRBD1,17,TRBV3-1/TRBV3-2,TRBJ2-7,CASSQGSGGRGTYEQYF,TGTGCCAGCAGCCAAGGTTCCGGAGGCAGGGGGACGTACGAGCAGTACTTC